These 25 T cell receptor beta chains came from one sample sequenced in a study of CD8 T cells in ankylosing spondylitis. TCRdb itself ran the 5' RACE reads through MiXCR, one entry per CDR3 protein. Of 200,000 to 300,000 distinct CDR3 sequences listed, 8.6% are singletons. The sequencing sample was made of blood, either unsorted or a sorted T cell fraction (not recorded which). The source is a male donor with ankylosing spondylitis or in good health (not recorded which).

This clonotype was observed at least ten times. The chain combines TRBV5-1 with TRBJ1-4; TRBD1 might be the D (5 bases). There are 16 residues in the CDR3. V lost 4 bases to trimming and J lost 3 bases, with 16 bases between them. Germline V lookup: CDR1 SGHRS, CDR2 YFSETQ. CDR3: CASSTTPTVPNEKLFF. CDR3 coding DNA: TGCGCCAGCAGCACGACACCGACAGTCCCTAATGAAAAACTGTTTTTT.

The genes are TRBV4-1 and TRBJ1-2; a possible D gene is TRBD1 (6 bases). Germline CDR1 reads MGHRA; CDR2 reads YSYEKL. Trimming shortened V by 1 base and J by 0 bases, and 15 bases separated the two germline ends. CDR3 length: 17 residues. CDR3 sequence reads: CASSQVLIQGTNYGYTF. The CDR3 nucleotides read TGCGCCAGCAGCCAAGTGTTAATACAGGGCACTAACTATGGCTACACCTTC.

This clonotype was seen ten or more times. V usage is TRBV29-1 and J usage is TRBJ1-6; D is ambiguous. This CDR3 contains 14 residues. Germline lookup yields CDR1 SQVTM and CDR2 ANQGSEA. V was cut by 5 bases and J by 7 bases, with 15 bases left in between. The CDR3 region is CSVLTGNRNSPLHF. In nucleotides, the CDR3 is TGCAGCGTTCTTACCGGGAATAGGAATTCACCCCTCCACTTT.

This clonotype has ten or more counts. The V and J genes are TRBV9 and TRBJ1-5; 7 bases map to TRBD1. CDR1 is SGDLS, CDR2 YYNGEE, per germline. With 4 bases clipped from V and 3 bases from J, the junction kept 4 bases outside the gene matches. This CDR3 comprises 14 residues. The CDR3 loop is CASSPGQINQPQHF. As DNA, the CDR3 is TGTGCCAGCAGCCCGGGACAGATCAATCAGCCCCAGCATTTT.

This clonotype was seen ten or more times. This chain joins TRBV18 and TRBJ2-3; 14 bases fit TRBD2. Trimming removed 3 bases from V and 4 bases from J; junction bases left unmatched: 3. The CDR3 extends over 16 amino acids. Germline V lookup: CDR1 KGHSH, CDR2 LQKENI. CDR3 in amino acids: CASSPGTSGRPDTQYF. In DNA form, the CDR3 reads TGTGCCAGCTCACCGGGGACTAGCGGGAGACCAGATACGCAGTATTTT.

In its sample, this clonotype was seen a few times. The genes are TRBV12-3 or TRBV12-4 and TRBJ2-3; the D gene could be TRBD1 or TRBD2 (5 bases each). V lost 5 bases and J lost 6, with 12 bases in between. This CDR3 contains 13 residues. CDR3: CASSGTLVDTQYF. Here the CDR3 DNA reads TGTGCCAGCAGTGGGACCTTAGTGGATACGCAGTATTTT.

There are many counts of this clonotype. CDR3 sequence (DNA): TGTGCCAGCAGCTTTAACAGGTTCTATGGCTACACCTTC. As protein: CASSFNRFYGYTF. This rearrangement joins TRBV5-5 to TRBJ1-2; D is perhaps TRBD1 (5 bases). V lost 2 bases and J lost 4, with 9 bases in between. Germline V gene lookup returns CDR1 SGHKS and CDR2 YYEKEE (reference sequence). The CDR3 is 13 amino acids.

This clonotype appeared many times. The rearrangement links TRBV20-1 to TRBJ2-5; 8 nucleotides match TRBD2. This CDR3 is 13 amino acids long. CDR1 DFQATT and CDR2 SNEGSKA come from the germline V gene (reference sequence). Losses at the gene ends were 2 bases for V and 7 bases for J; bases not matched to a gene: 6. The CDR3 bases are TGCAGTGCTAGACCCGGGACTAGTGGGACCCAGTACTTC. Residues: CSARPGTSGTQYF.

At least ten counts were recorded for this clonotype. The chain is built from TRBV4-3 and TRBJ2-3, with 13 bases aligning to TRBD2. Germline CDR1 reads LGHNA; CDR2 reads YSLEER. The CDR3 runs 15 residues. The V segment lost 3 bases and the J segment 3 bases; nucleotides outside the gene matches: 0. The CDR3 protein is CASSQGLAGTDTQYF. As DNA, the CDR3 is TGCGCCAGCAGCCAGGGACTAGCGGGGACAGATACGCAGTATTTT.

This clonotype was detected many times. The rearrangement links TRBV5-1 to TRBJ2-3, with 7 bases identical to TRBD2. CDR1 SGHRS and CDR2 YFSETQ come from the germline V gene. CDR3 length: 14 amino acids. V shed 3 bases, J shed 2 bases, and the junction held 3 bases outside the gene matches. The CDR3 DNA sequence: TGCGCCAGCAGCTGGACTAGGTTCACAGATACGCAGTATTTT. Translation: CASSWTRFTDTQYF.

Ten or more counts support this clonotype. The V gene is TRBV20-1, the J gene TRBJ2-5, with a tentative D call TRBD2 (6 bases). CDR1 and CDR2 from the germline V gene are DFQATT and SNEGSKA (reference sequence). Trimming cost V 4 bases and J 8 bases, with 20 bases left between them. This CDR3 comprises 14 residues. DNA of the CDR3: TGCAGTGCTACTGGTACGGGACTCCCAACAACCCAGTACTTC. This translates into CSATGTGLPTTQYF.

The chain recombines TRBV5-1 with TRBJ1-1; 9 bases line up with TRBD1. There are 16 residues in the CDR3. Trimming removed 0 bases from V and 3 bases from J; junction bases left unmatched: 6. Germline V gene lookup returns CDR1 SGHRS and CDR2 YFSETQ. CDR3 amino acids: CASSLGGTGRYTEAFF. The CDR3 DNA is TGCGCCAGCAGCTTGGGTGGGACAGGGCGATACACTGAAGCTTTCTTT.

This clonotype was counted at least ten times. This chain joins TRBV21-1 and TRBJ2-2; the table's TRBD1 call for D was not verified on the DNA. TRBV21-1 is a listed pseudogene. CDR3 length: 17 amino acids. The CDR3 loop is CASSKQRRQGHTGELFF. For the CDR3, the DNA is TGTGCCAGCAGCAAACAGAGGAGACAGGGGCACACCGGGGAGCTGTTTTTT.

V is TRBV19 and J is TRBJ2-3; the D gene is possibly TRBD2 (6 bases). CDR3 length: 14 residues. Trimming shortened V by 5 bases and J by 2 bases, and 11 bases separated the two germline ends. Germline V gene data show CDR1 as LNHDA and CDR2 as SQIVND (reference sequence). The CDR3 nucleotides are TGTGCCAGTAGTGGAGGGCAGTTCACAGATACGCAGTATTTT. Its protein is CASSGGQFTDTQYF.

This clonotype was seen ten or more times. J is TRBJ2-7 and V is TRBV6-2 or TRBV6-3; TRBD2 is a possible D gene (5 bases). The germline gives CDR1 MNHEY, CDR2 SVGEGT. V shed 0 bases and J shed 2 bases, with 14 bases lying between them. This CDR3 region has 16 residues. The DNA of the CDR3 is TGTGCCAGCAGTTACTCAGCGGACGGAGAGACCTACGAGCAGTACTTC. It yields the protein CASSYSADGETYEQYF.

This clonotype was observed many times. The chain carries TRBV27 and TRBJ2-1; D unclear. The CDR3 spans 14 residues. Germline values: CDR1 MNHEY, CDR2 SMNVEV (reference sequence). V lost 5 bases, J lost 3 bases, and 11 bases lay in between. The CDR3 DNA reads TGTGCCAGCAGTACCCGGACGGGCTACAATGAGCAGTTCTTC. Translating it yields CASSTRTGYNEQFF.

To note about this clonotype: A much larger clone lies one base from this, so it may be a read error. V is TRBV5-1 and J is TRBJ1-1; TRBD1 matches at 7 bases. Germline CDR1 is SGHRS and CDR2 is YFSETQ. The CDR3 loop spans 13 amino acids. Trimming removed 0 bases from V and 10 bases from J; junction bases left unmatched: 6. Here the CDR3 DNA reads TGCGCCAGCAGCTTGGGGGACAGTGGAGTAGCTTTCTTT. Amino acid sequence: CASSLGDSGVAFF. Using reference TRBV5-1 and TRBJ1-1 for the parts outside the CDR3, the full variable domain is KAGVTQTPRYLIKTRGQQVTLSCSPISGHRSVSWYQQTPGQGLQFLFEYFSETQRNKGNFPGRFSGRQFSNSRSEMNVSTLELGDSALYLCASSLGDSGVAFFGQGTRLTVV.

The chain links TRBV29-1 to TRBJ2-1; D is tentatively TRBD1 or TRBD2 (5 bases each). Trimming shortened V by 7 bases and J by 5 bases, and 21 bases separated the two germline ends. The CDR3 loop spans 15 amino acids. Germline assignment: CDR1 SQVTM and CDR2 ANQGSEA. The CDR3 DNA is TGCAGCGCCGCGGATTACAGGCGAGGGAACAATGAGCAGTTCTTC. It encodes CSAADYRRGNNEQFF.

This clonotype has at least ten counts. The chain has TRBV20-1 and TRBJ2-1; 8 nucleotides agree with TRBD1. Germline trimming cut 6 bases from V and 8 bases from J; bases unmatched to any gene: 15. The CDR3 consists of 15 residues. The V gene's germline CDR1 is DFQATT and CDR2 SNEGSKA (reference sequence). Here the CDR3 DNA reads TGCAGTGCCTACCTGTTGGGACAGGTGAGGGATGAGCAGTTCTTC. Translated, it gives CSAYLLGQVRDEQFF.

This sequence joins TRBV19 and TRBJ2-3; 7 nucleotides line up with TRBD2. This CDR3 contains 16 residues. CDR1 LNHDA and CDR2 SQIVND come from the germline V gene (reference sequence). The J segment lost 4 bases and the V segment lost 6 bases, leaving 13 bases of the junction unmatched. This chain's CDR3 is CASRPPGGRGPDTQYF. CDR3 sequence (DNA): TGTGCCAGTAGGCCCCCGGGCGGGAGAGGACCAGATACGCAGTATTTT. Full variable domain (remainder filled in from reference TRBV19 and TRBJ2-3): DGGITQSPKYLFRKEGQNVTLSCEQNLNHDAMYWYRQDPGQGLRLIYYSQIVNDFQKGDIAEGYSVSREKKESFPLTVTSAQKNPTAFYLCASRPPGGRGPDTQYFGPGTRLTVL.

This clonotype was seen at least ten times. The chain recombines TRBV19 with TRBJ2-3; no reliable D call. Germline lookup yields CDR1 LNHDA and CDR2 SQIVND (reference sequence). This CDR3 has 13 residues. V shed 6 bases and J shed 1 base, with 8 bases lying between them. CDR3 DNA: TGTGCCAGTAGGCTAGTGGGCACAGATACGCAGTATTTT. It yields the protein CASRLVGTDTQYF.

This clonotype was observed at least ten times. The chain uses TRBV20-1 and TRBJ2-7; TRBD1 aligns across 9 bases. Trimming cost V 1 base and J 2 bases; bases outside gene matches: 3. Germline assignment: CDR1 DFQATT and CDR2 SNEGSKA (reference sequence). The CDR3 has 14 amino acids. The CDR3 nucleotides are TGCAGTGCTAGAGTGACAGGGGGAACCTACGAGCAGTACTTC. It specifies CSARVTGGTYEQYF.

This clonotype was recorded at least ten times. The chain recombines TRBV5-1 with TRBJ1-1, with D possibly matching TRBD1 (5 bases). Germline lookup yields CDR1 SGHRS and CDR2 YFSETQ. The V gene lost 0 bases and the J gene lost 0 bases, with 12 bases spanning the gap. This CDR3 spans 16 amino acids. This CDR3 is CASSLEGATVNTEAFF. CDR3 DNA: TGCGCCAGCAGCTTGGAAGGGGCCACGGTGAACACTGAAGCTTTCTTT.

V gene TRBV5-1 combines with J gene TRBJ2-1, with TRBD2 matching 9 bases. Germline V CDR1 and CDR2: SGHRS, YFSETQ. V lost 2 bases, J lost 5 bases, and 14 bases stayed unmatched. The CDR3 loop spans 18 amino acids. CDR3 sequence: CASSLALPGTSSHNEQFF. The CDR3 DNA reads as TGCGCCAGCAGCTTAGCACTCCCCGGGACTAGCAGCCACAATGAGCAGTTCTTC.

V and J are TRBV27 and TRBJ2-1, with TRBD2 identical over 10 bases. V was clipped by 5 bases and J by 4 bases; unmatched bases: 11. The CDR3 spans 17 residues. Germline CDR1 and CDR2: MNHEY and SMNVEV (reference sequence). CDR3 protein: CASSLVSSGGPYNEQFF. CDR3 sequence (DNA): TGTGCCAGCAGTCTTGTATCTAGCGGGGGCCCTTACAATGAGCAGTTCTTC.